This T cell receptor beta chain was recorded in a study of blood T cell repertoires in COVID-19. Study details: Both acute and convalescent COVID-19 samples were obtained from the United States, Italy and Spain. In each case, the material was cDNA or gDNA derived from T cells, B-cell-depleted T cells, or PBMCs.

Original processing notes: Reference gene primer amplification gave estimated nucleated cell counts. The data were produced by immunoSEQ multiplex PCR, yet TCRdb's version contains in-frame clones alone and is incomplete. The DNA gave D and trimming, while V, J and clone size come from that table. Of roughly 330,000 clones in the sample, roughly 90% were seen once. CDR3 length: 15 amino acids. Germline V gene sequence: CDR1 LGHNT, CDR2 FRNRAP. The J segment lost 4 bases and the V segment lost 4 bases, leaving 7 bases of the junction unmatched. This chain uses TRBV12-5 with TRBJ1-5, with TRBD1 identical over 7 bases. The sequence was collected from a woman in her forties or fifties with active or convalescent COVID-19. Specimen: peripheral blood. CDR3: CASGSTQQGNQPQHF. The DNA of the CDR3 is TGTGCTAGTGGTTCGACTCAACAGGGGAATCAGCCCCAGCATTTT.